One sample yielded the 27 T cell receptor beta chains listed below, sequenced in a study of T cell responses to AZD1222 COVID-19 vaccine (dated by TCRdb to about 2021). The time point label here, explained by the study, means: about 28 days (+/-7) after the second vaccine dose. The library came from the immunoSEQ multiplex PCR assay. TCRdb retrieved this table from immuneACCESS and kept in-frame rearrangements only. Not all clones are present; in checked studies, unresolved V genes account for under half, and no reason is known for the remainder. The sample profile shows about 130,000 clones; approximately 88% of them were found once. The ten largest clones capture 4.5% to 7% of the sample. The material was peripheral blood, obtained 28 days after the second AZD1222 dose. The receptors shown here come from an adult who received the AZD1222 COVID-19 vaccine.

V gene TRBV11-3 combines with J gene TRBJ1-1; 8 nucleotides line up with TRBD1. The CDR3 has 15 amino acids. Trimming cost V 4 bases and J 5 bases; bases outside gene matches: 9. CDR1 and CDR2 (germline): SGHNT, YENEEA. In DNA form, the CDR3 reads TGTGCCAGCAGCTCGCCTCGGACAGGGAGGACTGAAGCTTTCTTT. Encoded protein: CASSSPRTGRTEAFF. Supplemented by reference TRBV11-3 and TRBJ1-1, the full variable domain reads EAGVVQSPRYKIIEKKQPVAFWCNPISGHNTLYWYLQNLGQGPELLIRYENEEAVDDSQLPKDRFSAERLKGVDSTLKIQPAELGDSAVYLCASSSPRTGRTEAFFGQGTRLTVV.

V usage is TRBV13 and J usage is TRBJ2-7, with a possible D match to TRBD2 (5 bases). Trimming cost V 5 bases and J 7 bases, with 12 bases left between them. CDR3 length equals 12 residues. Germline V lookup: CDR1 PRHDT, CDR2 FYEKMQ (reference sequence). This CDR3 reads CASSVTTGEQYF. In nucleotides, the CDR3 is TGTGCCAGCAGCGTGACAACGGGGGAGCAGTACTTC.

The CDR3 region has the DNA TGTGCCAGCAGCAGGGGACTTGGGAACACTGAAGCTTTCTTT. As protein: CASSRGLGNTEAFF. The chain couples TRBV5-4 to TRBJ1-1, with D maybe TRBD1 (5 bases). The CDR3 extends over 14 amino acids. CDR1 and CDR2 from the germline V gene are SGHNT and YYREEE (reference sequence). V was shortened by 4 bases and J by 1 base, with 11 bases between the two germline ends. Variable domain in full (rest from reference TRBV5-4 and TRBJ1-1): ETGVTQSPTHLIKTRGQQVTLRCSSQSGHNTVSWYQQALGQGPQFIFQYYREEENGRGNFPPRFSGLQFPNYSSELNVNALELDDSALYLCASSRGLGNTEAFFGQGTRLTVV.

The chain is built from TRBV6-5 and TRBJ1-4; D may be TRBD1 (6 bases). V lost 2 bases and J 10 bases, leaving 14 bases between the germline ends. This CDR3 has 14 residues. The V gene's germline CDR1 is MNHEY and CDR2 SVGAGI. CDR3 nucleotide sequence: TGTGCCAGCAGTTACGGGGGGGCCTCGGGAAAACTGTTTTTT. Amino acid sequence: CASSYGGASGKLFF.

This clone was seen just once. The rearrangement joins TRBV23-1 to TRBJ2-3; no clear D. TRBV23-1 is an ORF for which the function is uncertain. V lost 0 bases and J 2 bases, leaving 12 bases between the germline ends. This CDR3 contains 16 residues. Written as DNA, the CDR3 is TGCGCCAGCAGTCAATCGCATGAGTCGGACACAGATACGCAGTATTTT. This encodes CASSQSHESDTDTQYF.

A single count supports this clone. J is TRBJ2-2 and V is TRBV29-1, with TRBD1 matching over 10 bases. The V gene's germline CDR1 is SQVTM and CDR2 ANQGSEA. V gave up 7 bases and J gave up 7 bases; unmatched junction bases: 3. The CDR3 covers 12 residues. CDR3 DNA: TGCAGCGGGACAGGGGGGATCGGGGAGCTGTTTTTT. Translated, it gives CSGTGGIGELFF.

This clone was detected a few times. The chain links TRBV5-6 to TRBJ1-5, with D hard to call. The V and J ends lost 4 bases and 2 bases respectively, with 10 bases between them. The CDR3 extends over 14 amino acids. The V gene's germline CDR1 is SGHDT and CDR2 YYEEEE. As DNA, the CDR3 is TGTGCCAGCAGCGATTGGTTTGGCAATCAGCCCCAGCATTTT. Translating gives CASSDWFGNQPQHF.

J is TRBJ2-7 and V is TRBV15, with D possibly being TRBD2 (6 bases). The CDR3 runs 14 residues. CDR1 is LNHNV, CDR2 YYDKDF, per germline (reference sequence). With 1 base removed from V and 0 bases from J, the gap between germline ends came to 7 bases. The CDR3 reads CATSRAGLSYEQYF. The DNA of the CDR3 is TGTGCCACCAGCAGAGCGGGACTCTCCTACGAGCAGTACTTC. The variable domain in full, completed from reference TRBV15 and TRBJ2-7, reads DAMVIQNPRYQVTQFGKPVTLSCSQTLNHNVMYWYQQKSSQAPKLLFHYYDKDFNNEADTPDNFQSRRPNTSFCFLDIRSPGLGDTAMYLCATSRAGLSYEQYFGPGTRLTVT.

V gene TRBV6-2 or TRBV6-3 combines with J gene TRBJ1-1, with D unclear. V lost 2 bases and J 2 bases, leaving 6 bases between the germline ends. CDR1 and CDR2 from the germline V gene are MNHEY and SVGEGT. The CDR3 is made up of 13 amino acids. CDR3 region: CASSYRVNTEAFF. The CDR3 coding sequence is TGTGCCAGCAGTTACCGCGTAAACACTGAAGCTTTCTTT.

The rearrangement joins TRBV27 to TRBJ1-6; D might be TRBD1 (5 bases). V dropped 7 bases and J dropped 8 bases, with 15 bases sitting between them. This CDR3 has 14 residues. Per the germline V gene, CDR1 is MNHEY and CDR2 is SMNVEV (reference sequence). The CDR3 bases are TGTGCCAGCAAAAAGGGGCCAAGGGATTCACCCCTCCACTTT. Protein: CASKKGPRDSPLHF.

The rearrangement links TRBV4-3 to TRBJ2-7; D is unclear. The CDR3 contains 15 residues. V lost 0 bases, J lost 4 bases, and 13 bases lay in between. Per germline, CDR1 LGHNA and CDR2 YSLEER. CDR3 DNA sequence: TGCGCCAGCAGCCAAGAAAATGGCAGGAGATACGAGCAGTACTTC. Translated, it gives CASSQENGRRYEQYF.

Here the CDR3 reads CASSDSLWRTGLMNTEAFF. As DNA, the CDR3 is TGTGCCAGCAGTGATTCTCTATGGCGGACAGGGCTAATGAACACTGAAGCTTTCTTT. The chain couples TRBV6-1 to TRBJ1-1, with 8 bases lining up with TRBD1. The CDR3 runs to 19 residues. The germline V gene has CDR1 MNHNS and CDR2 SASEGT. The V and J ends lost 3 bases and 0 bases, in that order; junction bases with no gene match: 15.

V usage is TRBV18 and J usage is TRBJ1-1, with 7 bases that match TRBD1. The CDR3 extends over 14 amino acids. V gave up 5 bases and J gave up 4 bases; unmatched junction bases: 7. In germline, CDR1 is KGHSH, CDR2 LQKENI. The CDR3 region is CASSVTGDPTEAFF. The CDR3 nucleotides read TGTGCCAGCTCAGTAACAGGGGACCCCACTGAAGCTTTCTTT. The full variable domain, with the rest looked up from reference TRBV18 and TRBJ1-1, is NAGVMQNPRHLVRRRGQEARLRCSPMKGHSHVYWYRQLPEEGLKFMVYLQKENIIDESGMPKERFSAEFPKEGPSILRIQQVVRGDSAAYFCASSVTGDPTEAFFGQGTRLTVV.

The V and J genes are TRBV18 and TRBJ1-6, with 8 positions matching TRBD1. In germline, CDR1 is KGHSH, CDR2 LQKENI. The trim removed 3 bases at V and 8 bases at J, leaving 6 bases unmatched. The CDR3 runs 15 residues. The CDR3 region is CASSPTGARDSPLHF. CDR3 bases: TGTGCCAGCTCACCGACAGGGGCGAGGGATTCACCCCTCCACTTT.

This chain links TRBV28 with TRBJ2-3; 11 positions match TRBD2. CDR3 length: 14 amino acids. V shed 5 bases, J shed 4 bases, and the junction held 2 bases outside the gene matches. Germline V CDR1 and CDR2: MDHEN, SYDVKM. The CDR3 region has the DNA TGTGCCAGCAGTCTTAGCGGGAGGGCAGATACGCAGTATTTT. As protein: CASSLSGRADTQYF.

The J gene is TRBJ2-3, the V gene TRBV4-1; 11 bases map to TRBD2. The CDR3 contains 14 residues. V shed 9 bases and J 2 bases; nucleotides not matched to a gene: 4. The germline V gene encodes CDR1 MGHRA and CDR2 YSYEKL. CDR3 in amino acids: CASGTSGLTDTQYF. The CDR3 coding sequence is TGCGCCAGTGGGACTAGCGGACTCACAGATACGCAGTATTTT.

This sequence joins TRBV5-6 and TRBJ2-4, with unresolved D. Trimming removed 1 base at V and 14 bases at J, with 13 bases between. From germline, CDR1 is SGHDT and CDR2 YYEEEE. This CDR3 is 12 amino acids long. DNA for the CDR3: TGTGCCAGCAGCTTGCCTTCCACACCGAAGTACTTC. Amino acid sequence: CASSLPSTPKYF. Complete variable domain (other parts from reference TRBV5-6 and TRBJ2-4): DAGVTQSPTHLIKTRGQQVTLRCSPKSGHDTVSWYQQALGQGPQFIFQYYEEEERQRGNFPDRFSGHQFPNYSSELNVNALLLGDSALYLCASSLPSTPKYFGAGTRLSVL.

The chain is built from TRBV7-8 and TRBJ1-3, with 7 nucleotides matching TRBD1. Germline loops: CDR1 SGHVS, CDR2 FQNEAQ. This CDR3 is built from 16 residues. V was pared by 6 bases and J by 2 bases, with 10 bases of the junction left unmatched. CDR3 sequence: CASRGNRGNPGNTIYF. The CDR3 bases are TGTGCCAGCAGGGGGAACAGGGGCAACCCTGGAAACACCATATATTTT.

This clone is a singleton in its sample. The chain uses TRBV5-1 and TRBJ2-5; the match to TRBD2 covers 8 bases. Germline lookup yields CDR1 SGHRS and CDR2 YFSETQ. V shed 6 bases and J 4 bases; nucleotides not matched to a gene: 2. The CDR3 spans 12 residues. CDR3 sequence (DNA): TGCGCCAGCAATCGGGAGGGAGAGACCCAGTACTTC. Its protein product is CASNREGETQYF.

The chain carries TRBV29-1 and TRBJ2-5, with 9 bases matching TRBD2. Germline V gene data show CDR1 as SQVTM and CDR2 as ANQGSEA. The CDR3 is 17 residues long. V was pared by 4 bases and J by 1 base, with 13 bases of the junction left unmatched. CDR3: CSVVLAGDGRFQETQYF. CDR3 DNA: TGCAGCGTTGTGTTAGCGGGAGACGGCCGCTTCCAAGAGACCCAGTACTTC.

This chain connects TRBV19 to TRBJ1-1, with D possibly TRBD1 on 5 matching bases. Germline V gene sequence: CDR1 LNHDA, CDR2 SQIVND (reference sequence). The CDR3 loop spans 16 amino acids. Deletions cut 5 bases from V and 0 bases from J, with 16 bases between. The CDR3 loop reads CASSGHPGRMNTEAFF. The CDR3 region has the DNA TGTGCCAGTAGTGGCCACCCAGGGAGGATGAACACTGAAGCTTTCTTT.

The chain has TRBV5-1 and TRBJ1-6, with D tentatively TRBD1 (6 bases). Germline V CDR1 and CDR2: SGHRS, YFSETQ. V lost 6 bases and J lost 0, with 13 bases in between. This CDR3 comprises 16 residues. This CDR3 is CASTLQGRSYNSPLHF. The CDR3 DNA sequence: TGCGCCAGCACCCTTCAGGGGCGCTCCTATAATTCACCCCTCCACTTT. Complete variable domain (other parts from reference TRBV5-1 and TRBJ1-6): KAGVTQTPRYLIKTRGQQVTLSCSPISGHRSVSWYQQTPGQGLQFLFEYFSETQRNKGNFPGRFSGRQFSNSRSEMNVSTLELGDSALYLCASTLQGRSYNSPLHFGNGTRLTVT.

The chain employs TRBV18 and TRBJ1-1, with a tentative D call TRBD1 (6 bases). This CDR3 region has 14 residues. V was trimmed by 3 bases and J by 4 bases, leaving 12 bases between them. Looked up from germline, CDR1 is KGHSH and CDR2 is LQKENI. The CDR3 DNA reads TGTGCCAGCTCACCGCGGACAGAGAGCACTGAAGCTTTCTTT. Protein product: CASSPRTESTEAFF.

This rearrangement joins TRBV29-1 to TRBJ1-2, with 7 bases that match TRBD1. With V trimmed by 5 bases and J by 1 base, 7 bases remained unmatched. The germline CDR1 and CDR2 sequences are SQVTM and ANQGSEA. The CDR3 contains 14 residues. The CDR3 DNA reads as TGCAGCGTTTCGGACAGGCGAATTAACTATGGCTACACCTTC. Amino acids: CSVSDRRINYGYTF. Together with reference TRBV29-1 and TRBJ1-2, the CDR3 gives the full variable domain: SAVISQKPSRDICQRGTSLTIQCQVDSQVTMMFWYRQQPGQSLTLIATANQGSEATYESGFVIDKFPISRPNLTFSTLTVSNMSPEDSSIYLCSVSDRRINYGYTFGSGTRLTVV.

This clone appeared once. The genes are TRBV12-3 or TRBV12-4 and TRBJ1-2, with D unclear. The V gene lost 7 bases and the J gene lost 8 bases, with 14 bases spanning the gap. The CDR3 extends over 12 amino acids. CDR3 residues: CASTQAGIGYTF. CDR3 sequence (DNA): TGTGCCAGCACCCAAGCCGGAATCGGCTACACCTTC.

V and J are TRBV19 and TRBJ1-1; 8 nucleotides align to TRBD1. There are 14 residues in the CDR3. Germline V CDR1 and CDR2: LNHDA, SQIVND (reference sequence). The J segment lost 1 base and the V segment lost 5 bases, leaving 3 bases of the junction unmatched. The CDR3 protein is CASSPDRGNTEAFF. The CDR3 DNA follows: TGTGCCAGTAGTCCCGACAGGGGGAACACTGAAGCTTTCTTT.

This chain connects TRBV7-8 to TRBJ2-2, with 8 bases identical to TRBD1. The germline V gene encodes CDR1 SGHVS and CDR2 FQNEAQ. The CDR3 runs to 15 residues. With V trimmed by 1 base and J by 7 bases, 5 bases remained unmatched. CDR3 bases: TGTGCCAGCAGCTTAGGGACAGGGATGCACGGGGAGCTGTTTTTT. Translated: CASSLGTGMHGELFF.